This T cell receptor (beta chain) was profiled in a study of shared clonotypes between healthy human individuals (TCRdb year 2020). Context from the whole study: A couple of women and a few men aged 18 to 49 years were included in the cohort. The study deeply sequenced blood TCR repertoires of five healthy adults to estimate repertoire size and the extent of clonotype sharing between individuals. Libraries were prepared and TCR repertoires were sequenced by different laboratories using diverse techniques, in order to increase sequencing depth and limit assay-specific biases. Leukapheresis yielded between about 0.85 and 9 billion PBMCs per donor.

The CDR3 numbers 15 residues from cysteine through phenylalanine. Here the CDR3 DNA is all that survives: 45 bases in frame from base 1. Here V drops 5 bases and J drops 2 bases, and the junction holds 3 bases not matched to any gene. CDR1 is given as LNHDA and CDR2 as SQIVND, both from the germline V gene (reference sequence). Here is what the overall study found, with its caveats: Sampling was limited to blood, and TCR repertoires in tissue likely differ from TCR repertoires in blood. Because the study included only a small number of donors, the genetic and exposure-history diversity represented was limited. Pairwise subsampling indicated that sequencing depth was expected to affect the degree of clonotype sharing among donors.

TCR CDR3 regions were amplified from genomic DNA by multiplex PCR using the deep immunoSEQ assay. Extracted genomic DNA from each cell subset was spread evenly across all wells of several immunoSEQ 96-well plates, with each plate serving as a replicate. For unsorted PBMC, each replicate PCR was loaded with about 280 ng genomic DNA, equivalent to about 33,000 T cell genomes. Ten immunoSEQ deep assay plates were used to sequence the unsorted PBMC genomic DNA. The purified libraries were quantified using a Qubit 3.0 fluorometer, sized with a Bioanalyzer 2100, and then quantified again using the KAPA Library Quantification kit. Every immunoSEQ 96-well plate was sequenced on a dedicated single-read 150-cycle Illumina NextSeq 550 flow cell. The paper's processing steps were these. The immunoSEQ output contained only junctional sequences without quality scores, so filtering could not match that applied to full-length reads. Sequences were annotated with PyIR, a Python wrapper for IgBLAST v1.9, and V/J genes and CDR3 were assigned using IMGT germline references. Reads were filtered out if the reads had weak V/J assignments (E-value above 1e-6), no CDR3, stop codons, out-of-frame junctions, or ambiguous translated residues. V3J clonotypes were defined as sequences sharing the same inferred V gene, J gene, and CDR3 amino acid sequence. To compute the percentage overlap between repertoires, the number of shared unique clonotypes was divided by the size of the smaller repertoire. Repertoire richness was assessed with RTK rarefaction, the Chao1 estimator, and Recon v2.1 estimates of unobserved clonotypes. As stored in TCRdb, this immuneACCESS dataset retains in-frame rearrangements with V and J assigned. A fraction of the clones does not appear; measured against another copy, unresolved V genes explain less than half of the discrepancy, and the remainder lacks a known reason. V and J calls and clone size are those listed in that table; D and trimming were worked out from the DNA. This sample has some 530,000 clones in its table, and about 84% of those were observed once. The ten top clones hold about an eighth of the sample.

As concerns this clone: The specificity of this receptor is unknown. The sample holds no much larger clone one base away, and base qualities are not on file.

The donors were healthy, HIV-negative adults who had no recently reported acute infections or vaccinations. Every donor was a Caucasian adult residing in Nashville, Tennessee, USA. For unsorted samples, approximately 81 million PBMCs were counted, and genomic DNA was extracted using the QIAamp DNA Blood Mini kit. Blood was obtained by leukapheresis, after which PBMCs were separated by Ficoll-Histopaque density gradient centrifugation and cryopreserved in liquid nitrogen vapor phase. The receptor was derived from a woman in her thirties or forties in good health. Some clones in this sample may be carry-over from other donors' samples. The V gene is TRBV19 and the J gene is TRBJ2-1, with 10 middle bases fitting TRBD2. The source material was PBMCs. The DNA reads TGTGCCAGTAGTCTGGGACTAGCGACCTACAATGAGCAGTTCTTC. Its protein is CASSLGLATYNEQFF.